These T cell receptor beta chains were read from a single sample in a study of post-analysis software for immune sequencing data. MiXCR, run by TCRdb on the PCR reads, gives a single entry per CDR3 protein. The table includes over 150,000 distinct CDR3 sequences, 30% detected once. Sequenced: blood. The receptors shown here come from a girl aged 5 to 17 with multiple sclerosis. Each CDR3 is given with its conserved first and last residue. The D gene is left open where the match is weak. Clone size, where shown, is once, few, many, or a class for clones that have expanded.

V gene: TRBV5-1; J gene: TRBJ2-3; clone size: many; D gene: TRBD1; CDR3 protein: CASSFGQGRADTQYF; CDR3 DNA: TGCGCCAGCAGCTTCGGACAGGGTAGGGCAGATACGCAGTATTTT
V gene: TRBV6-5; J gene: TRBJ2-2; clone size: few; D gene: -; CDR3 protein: CASSYSYRADTGELFF; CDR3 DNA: TGTGCCAGCAGTTACTCTTACCGGGCCGACACCGGGGAGCTGTTTTTT
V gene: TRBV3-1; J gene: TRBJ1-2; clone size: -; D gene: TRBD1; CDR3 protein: CASSPERTGLYYGYTF; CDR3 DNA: TGTGCCAGCAGCCCGGAGAGGACAGGCCTCTACTATGGCTACACCTTC
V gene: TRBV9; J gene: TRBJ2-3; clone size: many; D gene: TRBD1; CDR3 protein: CASSPRGLFGTDTQYF; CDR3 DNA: TGTGCCAGCAGTCCAAGGGGGCTATTCGGCACAGATACGCAGTATTTT
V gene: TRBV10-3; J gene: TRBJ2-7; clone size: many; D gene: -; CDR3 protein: CAISEAPGRKGNPYEQYF; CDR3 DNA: TGTGCCATCAGTGAAGCACCCGGGCGGAAGGGAAACCCCTACGAGCAGTACTTC
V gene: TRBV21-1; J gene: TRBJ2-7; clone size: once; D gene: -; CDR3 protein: CASSKGDRDKGCEQYF; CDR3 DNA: TGTGCCAGCAGCAAAGGGGACAGGGACAAGGGTTGCGAGCAGTACTTC
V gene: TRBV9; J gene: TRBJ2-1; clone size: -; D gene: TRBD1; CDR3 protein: CASSAGTGGFSGQFF; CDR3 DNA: TGTGCCAGCAGCGCGGGGACAGGGGGGTTCTCGGGGCAGTTCTTC
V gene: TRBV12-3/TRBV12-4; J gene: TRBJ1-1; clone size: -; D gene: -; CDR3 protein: CASSLVGRDGTEAFF; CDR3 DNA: TGTGCCAGCAGTTTAGTCGGCAGGGACGGCACTGAAGCTTTCTTT
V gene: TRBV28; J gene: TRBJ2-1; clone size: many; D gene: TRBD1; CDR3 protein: CASRRQGTNEQFF; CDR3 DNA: TGTGCCAGCAGGAGACAGGGGACCAATGAGCAGTTCTTC
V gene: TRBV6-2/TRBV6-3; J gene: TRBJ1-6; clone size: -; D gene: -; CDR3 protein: CASSYNRADPSSSYNSPLHF; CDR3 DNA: TGTGCCAGCAGTTACAATCGCGCTGACCCTTCAAGCTCCTATAATTCACCCCTCCACTTT
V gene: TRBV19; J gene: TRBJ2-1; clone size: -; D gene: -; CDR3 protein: CASSIDGRNGNEQFF; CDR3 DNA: TGTGCCAGTAGTATAGATGGAAGGAATGGCAATGAGCAGTTCTTC
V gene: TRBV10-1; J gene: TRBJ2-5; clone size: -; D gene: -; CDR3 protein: CASSVGAQETQYF; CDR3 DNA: TGCGCCAGCAGTGTTGGGGCACAAGAGACCCAGTACTTC
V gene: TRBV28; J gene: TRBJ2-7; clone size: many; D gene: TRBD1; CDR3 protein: CASSLWNRGLFYEQYF; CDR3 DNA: TGTGCCAGCAGTTTATGGAACAGGGGGCTGTTCTACGAGCAGTACTTC
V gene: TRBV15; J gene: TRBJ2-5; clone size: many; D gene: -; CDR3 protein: CATSRPGSSETQYF; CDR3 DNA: TGTGCCACCAGCAGACCGGGGAGTTCGGAGACCCAGTACTTC
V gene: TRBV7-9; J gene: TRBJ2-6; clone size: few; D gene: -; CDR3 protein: CASSPPRGQRGSGANVLTF; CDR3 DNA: TGTGCCAGCAGCCCCCCACGGGGGCAAAGGGGATCTGGGGCCAACGTCCTGACTTTC
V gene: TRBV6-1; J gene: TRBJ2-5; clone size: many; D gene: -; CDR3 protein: CASTQTSVGKTQYF; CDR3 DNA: TGTGCCAGCACCCAGACCTCGGTCGGGAAGACCCAGTACTTC
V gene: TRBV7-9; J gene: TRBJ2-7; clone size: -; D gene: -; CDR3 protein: CASSFGSAESYEQYF; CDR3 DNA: TGTGCCAGCAGCTTTGGGAGCGCGGAGTCCTACGAGCAGTACTTC
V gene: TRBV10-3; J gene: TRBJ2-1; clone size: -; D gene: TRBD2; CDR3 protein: CAISPHLAGSDNGQFF; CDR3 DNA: TGTGCCATCAGTCCCCACCTAGCGGGATCAGACAATGGGCAGTTCTTC
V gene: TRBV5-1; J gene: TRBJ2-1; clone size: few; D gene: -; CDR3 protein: CASSLDENEQFF; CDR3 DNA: TGCGCCAGCAGCTTGGACGAGAATGAGCAGTTCTTC
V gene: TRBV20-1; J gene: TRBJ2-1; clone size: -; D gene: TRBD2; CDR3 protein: CSAGRASDEQFF; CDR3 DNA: TGCAGTGCTGGGAGGGCCAGCGATGAGCAGTTCTTC
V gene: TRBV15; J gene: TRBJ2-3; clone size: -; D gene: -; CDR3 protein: CATSRGETALGDTQYF; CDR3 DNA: TGTGCCACCAGCAGAGGTGAAACAGCCCTTGGGGATACGCAGTATTTT
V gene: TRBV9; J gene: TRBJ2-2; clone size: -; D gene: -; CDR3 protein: CASSPGPITEELFF; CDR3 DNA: TGTGCCAGCAGCCCGGGACCAATAACCGAGGAGCTGTTTTTT
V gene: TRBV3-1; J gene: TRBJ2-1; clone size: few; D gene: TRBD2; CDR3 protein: CASSQVSLAGTHEQFF; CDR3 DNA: TGTGCCAGCAGCCAAGTGTCTCTAGCGGGCACCCATGAGCAGTTCTTC
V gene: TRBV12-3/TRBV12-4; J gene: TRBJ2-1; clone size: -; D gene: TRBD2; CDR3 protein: CVSSKRAGLAGGLAFF; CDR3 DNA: TGTGTCAGCAGTAAAAGGGCCGGACTAGCGGGAGGATTAGCGTTCTTC
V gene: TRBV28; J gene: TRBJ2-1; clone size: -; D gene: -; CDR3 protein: CASRQGRLNEQFF; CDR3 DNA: TGTGCCAGCAGGCAGGGGAGGCTAAATGAGCAGTTCTTC
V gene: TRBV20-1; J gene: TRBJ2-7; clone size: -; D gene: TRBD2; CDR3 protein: CSTGTSGDLSYEQYF; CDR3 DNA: TGCAGTACCGGGACTAGCGGGGACCTTTCCTACGAGCAGTACTTC
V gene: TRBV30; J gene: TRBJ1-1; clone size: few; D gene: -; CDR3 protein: CAWRNTPEAFF; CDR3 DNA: TGTGCCTGGAGGAACACCCCTGAAGCTTTCTTT
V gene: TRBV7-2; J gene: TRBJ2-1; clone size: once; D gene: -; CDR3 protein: CASSLAIGFTYNEQFF; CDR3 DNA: TGTGCCAGCAGCTTAGCGATTGGGTTTACTTACAATGAGCAGTTCTTC
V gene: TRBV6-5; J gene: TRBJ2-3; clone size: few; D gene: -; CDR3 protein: CASSYRESGTDTQYF; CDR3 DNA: TGTGCCAGCAGTTACAGGGAGAGCGGCACAGATACGCAGTATTTT
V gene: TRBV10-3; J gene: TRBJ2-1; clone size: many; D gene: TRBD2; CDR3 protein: CAISDLAGGPYNEQFF; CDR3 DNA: TGTGCCATCAGTGACCTAGCGGGAGGGCCTTACAATGAGCAGTTCTTC
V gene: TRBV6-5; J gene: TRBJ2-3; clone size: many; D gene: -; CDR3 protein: CASNSDRQNTDTQYF; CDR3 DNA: TGTGCCAGCAACTCGGACAGACAAAACACAGATACGCAGTATTTT
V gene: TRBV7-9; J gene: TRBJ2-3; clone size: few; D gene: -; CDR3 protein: CTSSLQSTDTQYF; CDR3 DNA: TGTACCAGCAGCTTACAGAGCACAGATACGCAGTATTTT
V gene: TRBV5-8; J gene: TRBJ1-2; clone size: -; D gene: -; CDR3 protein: CAGPTGYTF; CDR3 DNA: TGTGCCGGCCCCACCGGCTACACCTTC
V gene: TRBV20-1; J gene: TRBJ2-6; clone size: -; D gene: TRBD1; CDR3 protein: CSALDRGRSGANVLTF; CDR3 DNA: TGCAGTGCCCTAGACAGGGGGCGATCTGGGGCCAACGTCCTGACTTTC
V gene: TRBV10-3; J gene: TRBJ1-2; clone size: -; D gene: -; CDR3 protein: CAISVLGENGYGYTF; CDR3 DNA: TGTGCCATCAGTGTATTGGGGGAGAACGGCTATGGCTACACCTTC
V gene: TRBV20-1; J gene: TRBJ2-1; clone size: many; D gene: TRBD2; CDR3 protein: CSATPHSTSGSNEQFF; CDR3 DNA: TGCAGTGCCACACCCCATTCGACTAGCGGGAGTAATGAGCAGTTCTTC
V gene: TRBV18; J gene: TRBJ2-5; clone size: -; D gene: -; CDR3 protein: CASSPPSQETQYF; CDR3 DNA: TGTGCCAGCTCACCACCTAGCCAAGAGACCCAGTACTTC
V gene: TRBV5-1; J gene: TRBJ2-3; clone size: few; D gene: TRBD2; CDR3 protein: CASSLEGREIDTQYF; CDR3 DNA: TGCGCCAGCAGCTTGGAAGGGCGGGAGATAGATACGCAGTATTTT
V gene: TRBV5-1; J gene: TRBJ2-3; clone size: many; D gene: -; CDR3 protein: CASSFALVTDTQYF; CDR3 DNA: TGCGCCAGCAGCTTCGCGCTAGTCACAGATACGCAGTATTTT
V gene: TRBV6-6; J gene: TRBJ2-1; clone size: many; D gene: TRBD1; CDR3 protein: CASSDRGRNEQFF; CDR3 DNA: TGTGCCAGCAGTGACAGGGGGCGCAATGAGCAGTTCTTC
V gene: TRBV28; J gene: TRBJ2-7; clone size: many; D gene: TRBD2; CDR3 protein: CASSPGSGGMNEQYF; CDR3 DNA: TGTGCCAGCAGCCCCGGTTCGGGAGGTATGAACGAGCAGTACTTC
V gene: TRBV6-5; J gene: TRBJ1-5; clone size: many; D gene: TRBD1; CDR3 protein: CASRPTGTALNQPQHF; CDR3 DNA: TGTGCCAGCAGGCCTACCGGGACAGCTCTCAATCAGCCCCAGCATTTT
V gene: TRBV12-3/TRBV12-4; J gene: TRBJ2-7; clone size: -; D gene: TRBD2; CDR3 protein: CGSSRERLAGSQYF; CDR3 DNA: TGTGGCAGCAGCCGGGAAAGGTTAGCGGGATCGCAGTACTTC
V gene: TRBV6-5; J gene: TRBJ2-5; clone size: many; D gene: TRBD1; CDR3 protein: CASSSLRGSIQETQYF; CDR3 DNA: TGTGCCAGCAGTTCCCTCAGGGGGTCTATCCAAGAGACCCAGTACTTC
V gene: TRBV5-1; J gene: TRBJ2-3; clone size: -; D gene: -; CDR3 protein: CASSPPVEGRSTDTQYF; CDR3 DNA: TGCGCCAGCAGCCCACCTGTGGAGGGCCGTAGCACAGATACGCAGTATTTT
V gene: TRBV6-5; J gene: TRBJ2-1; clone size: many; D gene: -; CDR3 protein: CASRPFSPSSYNEQFF; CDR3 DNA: TGTGCCAGCAGGCCATTCTCCCCGAGCTCCTACAATGAGCAGTTCTTC
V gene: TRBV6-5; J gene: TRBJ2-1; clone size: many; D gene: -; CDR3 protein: CASSYSPGQYNEQFF; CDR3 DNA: TGTGCCAGCAGTTACTCTCCGGGGCAGTACAATGAGCAGTTCTTC
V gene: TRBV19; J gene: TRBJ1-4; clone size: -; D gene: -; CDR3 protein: CASSIYGGLGTNEKLFF; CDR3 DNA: TGTGCCAGTAGTATTTACGGAGGGCTGGGGACTAATGAAAAACTGTTTTTT
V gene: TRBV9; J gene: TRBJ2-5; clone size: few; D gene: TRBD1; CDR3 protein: CASSTVLGQGGETQYF; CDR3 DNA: TGTGCCAGCAGCACAGTTTTGGGACAGGGTGGCGAGACCCAGTACTTC
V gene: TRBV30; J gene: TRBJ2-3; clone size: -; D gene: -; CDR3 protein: CAWSVRWGIQDTQYF; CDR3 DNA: TGTGCCTGGAGTGTACGCTGGGGAATCCAAGATACGCAGTATTTT
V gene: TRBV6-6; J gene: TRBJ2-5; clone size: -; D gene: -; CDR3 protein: CASSQSPFQETQYF; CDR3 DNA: TGTGCCAGCAGTCAAAGCCCCTTTCAAGAGACCCAGTACTTC
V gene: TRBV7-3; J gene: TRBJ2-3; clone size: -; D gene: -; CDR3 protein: CASSLDGGSTDTQYF; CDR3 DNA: TGTGCCAGCAGCTTAGATGGGGGAAGCACAGATACGCAGTATTTT
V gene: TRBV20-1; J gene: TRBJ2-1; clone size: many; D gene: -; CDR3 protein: CSASIPGDLDEQFF; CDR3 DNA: TGCAGTGCTAGTATTCCGGGAGATCTGGATGAGCAGTTCTTC